The 32 T cell receptor beta chains reported below all come from one sample, sequenced in a study of cytomegalovirus exposure and HLA in healthy donors. TCRdb keeps only in-frame clones here, not all; method: immunoSEQ multiplex PCR. The sample includes 200,000 or so clones, about 93% of them seen just once. Specimen: PBMCs. Receptor source: a woman between 18 and 29 years old in good health and CMV-seronegative.

The chain recombines TRBV11-2 with TRBJ2-7, with D hard to call. CDR1 and CDR2 from the germline V gene are SGHAT and FQNNGV. The CDR3 loop spans 12 amino acids. Trimming took 5 bases from V and 0 from J, leaving 5 bases between them. The CDR3 nucleotides are TGTGCCAGCAGCCCCAACTCCTACGAGCAGTACTTC. Amino acid sequence: CASSPNSYEQYF.

This chain uses TRBV9 with TRBJ1-1; D is undetermined. The germline gives CDR1 SGDLS, CDR2 YYNGEE. CDR3 size: 17 residues. Trimming pared 3 bases from V and 2 bases from J, leaving 20 bases between. CDR3 coding DNA: TGTGCCAGCAGCGATCATAGGGCCCGGAGGTTAAACACTGAAGCTTTCTTT. It translates to CASSDHRARRLNTEAFF. Full variable domain (outside the CDR3, taken from reference TRBV9 and TRBJ1-1): DSGVTQTPKHLITATGQRVTLRCSPRSGDLSVYWYQQSLDQGLQFLIQYYNGEERAKGNILERFSAQQFPDLHSELNLSSLELGDSALYFCASSDHRARRLNTEAFFGQGTRLTVV.

The rearrangement links TRBV18 to TRBJ2-5, with 11 positions matching TRBD1. CDR3 length equals 14 residues. Per the germline V gene, CDR1 is KGHSH and CDR2 is LQKENI. With V trimmed by 4 bases and J by 7 bases, 5 bases remained unmatched. The CDR3 coding sequence is TGTGCCAGCTCACGGACAGGGGGCATCGGGACCCAGTACTTC. Translating it yields CASSRTGGIGTQYF.

This clone appeared a single time. CDR3 amino acids: CASSLGRTQMNTGELFF. The CDR3 DNA sequence: TGTGCCAGCAGCTTAGGTAGAACACAGATGAACACCGGGGAGCTGTTTTTT. This rearrangement joins TRBV7-7 to TRBJ2-2; D remains ambiguous. Trimming took 1 base from V and 1 from J, leaving 13 bases between them. The germline CDR1 and CDR2 sequences are SSHAT and FNYEAQ (reference sequence). This CDR3 region has 17 residues. The whole variable domain, remainder taken from reference TRBV7-7 and TRBJ2-2, is GAGVSQSPRYKVTKRGQDVTLRCDPISSHATLYWYQQALGQGPEFLTYFNYEAQPDKSGLPSDRFSAERPEGSISTLTIQRTEQRDSAMYRCASSLGRTQMNTGELFFGEGSRLTVL.

This clone was observed once. The chain carries TRBV7-3 and TRBJ2-7; 7 positions agree with TRBD1. V lost 1 base to trimming and J lost 4 bases; unmatched junction nucleotides: 4. This CDR3 has 14 amino acids. Per germline, CDR1 SGHTA and CDR2 FQGTGA. The CDR3 nucleotides read TGTGCCAGCAGCTTAAAGGGGGCTCCTTACGAGCAGTACTTC. It codes for CASSLKGAPYEQYF.

The CDR3 is CASSDVTNGRNTIYF. The CDR3 DNA reads as TGTGCCAGCAGTGATGTCACCAACGGTAGAAACACCATATATTTT. The chain employs TRBV6-1 and TRBJ1-3; D ambiguous. CDR1 and CDR2 from the germline V gene are MNHNS and SASEGT. The germline V and J ends were trimmed by 3 bases and 5 bases, with 14 bases remaining between them. This CDR3 is 15 amino acids long.

The genes are TRBV10-3 and TRBJ2-1; TRBD2 matches at 10 bases. Trimming at V came to 6 bases and at J to 6 bases, leaving 11 bases not matched to a gene. Looked up from germline, CDR1 is ENHRY and CDR2 is SYGVKD. The CDR3 contains 16 residues. This chain's CDR3 is CAIRNFLAGAANEQFF. The CDR3 coding sequence is TGTGCCATCAGGAACTTTCTAGCGGGAGCAGCCAATGAGCAGTTCTTC.

The J gene is TRBJ2-1, the V gene TRBV9, with D perhaps TRBD1 (5 bases). Trimming shortened V by 4 bases and J by 6 bases, and 17 bases separated the two germline ends. From germline, CDR1 is SGDLS and CDR2 YYNGEE. The CDR3 sequence is 15 residues long. This chain's CDR3 is CASSSGGVRGNEQFF. DNA of the CDR3: TGTGCCAGCAGCTCTGGCGGCGTTAGGGGCAATGAGCAGTTCTTC.

The rearrangement uses TRBV2 and TRBJ1-4; maybe TRBD1 (6 bases). The V gene lost 7 bases and the J gene lost 3 bases, with 12 bases spanning the gap. The CDR3 has 14 amino acids. The germline V gene has CDR1 SNHLY and CDR2 FYNNEI. CDR3 amino acids: CASIRDISNEKLFF. The CDR3 nucleotides read TGTGCCAGCATTCGGGACATATCTAATGAAAAACTGTTTTTT.

V usage is TRBV2 and J usage is TRBJ1-4; 7 bases are shared with TRBD1. Germline CDR1 SNHLY, CDR2 FYNNEI. The CDR3 runs 15 residues. V shed 6 bases, J shed 7 bases, and the junction held 11 bases outside the gene matches. In DNA form, the CDR3 reads TGTGCCAGCAGCGTTAACAGGGGACATGGTGAAAAACTGTTTTTT. Translation: CASSVNRGHGEKLFF.

The J gene is TRBJ1-4, the V gene TRBV18; tentative D call: TRBD1 (6 bases). V lost 5 bases, J lost 0 bases, and 13 bases lay in between. Germline lookup yields CDR1 KGHSH and CDR2 LQKENI. CDR3 length: 16 amino acids. The CDR3 DNA follows: TGTGCCAGCTCAACTATCAAGGGGGCAACTAATGAAAAACTGTTTTTT. The encoded protein is CASSTIKGATNEKLFF.

The V and J genes are TRBV21-1 and TRBJ2-7; TRBD2 is taken as the D call from the table, unchecked against the DNA. TRBV21-1 is deemed a pseudogene. The CDR3 contains 14 residues. In DNA form, the CDR3 reads TGTGCCAGCAGTTGGACTATCCCAGTCCTCGAGCAGTACTTC. Amino acid sequence: CASSWTIPVLEQYF.

The V and J genes are TRBV6-5 and TRBJ1-2; TRBD1 might be the D (6 bases). Between the trimmed V and J ends, which lost 4 bases and 3 bases, there was a span of 18 bases. Per germline, CDR1 MNHEY and CDR2 SVGAGI. The CDR3 is 16 amino acids. This chain's CDR3 is CASSSTAQGLDYGYTF. The DNA of the CDR3 is TGTGCCAGCAGTTCCACAGCCCAGGGGCTGGACTATGGCTACACCTTC.

The V call is TRBV19, the J call TRBJ2-3; 8 nucleotides line up with TRBD2. V lost 1 base and J lost 5; bases outside the gene matches: 2. The germline V gene encodes CDR1 LNHDA and CDR2 SQIVND (reference sequence). The CDR3 contains 14 residues. Here the CDR3 DNA reads TGTGCCAGTAGTATAGCGGCGGGAGGAGATACGCAGTATTTT. Protein sequence: CASSIAAGGDTQYF.

The chain is built from TRBV6-6 and TRBJ1-1, with D tentatively TRBD1 (5 bases). V was pared by 2 bases and J by 5 bases, with 12 bases between. The CDR3 has 14 residues. Germline values: CDR1 MNHNY, CDR2 SVGAGI (reference sequence). In nucleotides, the CDR3 is TGTGCCAGCAGTTACGCAGGGTCGAAGACTGAAGCTTTCTTT. This codes for CASSYAGSKTEAFF.

This sequence joins TRBV7-9 and TRBJ2-1, with 8 nucleotides matching TRBD2. The V segment lost 6 bases and the J segment 4 bases; nucleotides outside the gene matches: 8. The CDR3 covers 15 residues. CDR1 is SEHNR and CDR2 is FQNEAQ in the germline V gene (reference sequence). The CDR3 DNA follows: TGTGCCAGCAGACCAAGCGGGAGAGGGTACAATGAGCAGTTCTTC. Its translation: CASRPSGRGYNEQFF.

J is TRBJ1-5 and V is TRBV5-1; maybe TRBD1 (5 bases). This CDR3 contains 15 residues. In germline, CDR1 is SGHRS, CDR2 YFSETQ. Trimming stripped 4 bases from V and 0 bases from J, with 11 bases between. The CDR3 DNA sequence: TGCGCCAGCAGCCTGCGGGACGGTAGCAATCAGCCCCAGCATTTT. As protein: CASSLRDGSNQPQHF. The variable domain in full, with the rest retrieved from reference TRBV5-1 and TRBJ1-5, is KAGVTQTPRYLIKTRGQQVTLSCSPISGHRSVSWYQQTPGQGLQFLFEYFSETQRNKGNFPGRFSGRQFSNSRSEMNVSTLELGDSALYLCASSLRDGSNQPQHFGDGTRLSIL.

The rearrangement links TRBV10-2 to TRBJ2-3; 8 bases agree with TRBD2. With 4 bases clipped from V and 6 bases from J, the junction kept 3 bases outside the gene matches. Germline assignment: CDR1 WSHSY and CDR2 SAAADI. This CDR3 is built from 13 residues. The CDR3 sequence: CASSGVAGDTQYF. The CDR3 region has the DNA TGCGCCAGCAGTGGAGTAGCGGGGGATACGCAGTATTTT.

The chain links TRBV29-1 to TRBJ2-7, with a possible D match to TRBD2 (6 bases). This CDR3 spans 12 amino acids. Trimming removed 5 bases from V and 4 bases from J, with 12 bases in between. CDR1 is SQVTM and CDR2 is ANQGSEA in the germline V gene. In DNA form, the CDR3 reads TGCAGCGTTCGCGGAGGGGAGTACGAGCAGTACTTC. It translates to CSVRGGEYEQYF.

This clone was counted a few times. The V gene is TRBV5-1, the J gene TRBJ2-7, with D tentatively TRBD1 (6 bases). The CDR3 runs to 14 residues. V was pared by 4 bases and J by 0 bases, with 11 bases between. Germline lookup yields CDR1 SGHRS and CDR2 YFSETQ. CDR3 sequence: CASSPGQHSYEQYF. CDR3 nucleotide sequence: TGCGCCAGCAGCCCCGGACAGCACTCCTACGAGCAGTACTTC.

The chain carries TRBV15 and TRBJ1-2, with TRBD1 matching over 7 bases. Germline loops: CDR1 LNHNV, CDR2 YYDKDF (reference sequence). The CDR3 has 16 amino acids. The J segment lost 2 bases and the V segment lost 1 base, leaving 7 bases of the junction unmatched. Written as DNA, the CDR3 is TGTGCCACCAGCAGAGTACAGGGGTCAGGAAACTATGGCTACACCTTC. The encoded protein is CATSRVQGSGNYGYTF. Supplemented by reference TRBV15 and TRBJ1-2, the full variable domain reads DAMVIQNPRYQVTQFGKPVTLSCSQTLNHNVMYWYQQKSSQAPKLLFHYYDKDFNNEADTPDNFQSRRPNTSFCFLDIRSPGLGDTAMYLCATSRVQGSGNYGYTFGSGTRLTVV.

V usage is TRBV19 and J usage is TRBJ2-7; maybe TRBD1 (6 bases). CDR1 and CDR2 from the germline V gene are LNHDA and SQIVND (reference sequence). The V end was cut by 4 bases, the J end by 2 bases, with 21 bases between. The CDR3 sequence is 17 residues long. CDR3 region: CASSTAPTGKPAYEQYF. CDR3 coding DNA: TGTGCCAGTAGTACCGCACCCACAGGGAAGCCGGCCTACGAGCAGTACTTC. The full variable domain, its missing parts supplied by reference TRBV19 and TRBJ2-7, is DGGITQSPKYLFRKEGQNVTLSCEQNLNHDAMYWYRQDPGQGLRLIYYSQIVNDFQKGDIAEGYSVSREKKESFPLTVTSAQKNPTAFYLCASSTAPTGKPAYEQYFGPGTRLTVT.

The DNA of the CDR3 is TGTGCCAGCAGTTTCGGTTTCTACGAGCAGTACTTC. This encodes CASSFGFYEQYF. The genes are TRBV28 and TRBJ2-7; D is uncertain. Germline lookup yields CDR1 MDHEN and CDR2 SYDVKM. The CDR3 is 12 amino acids. Trimming shortened V by 3 bases and J by 3 bases, and 6 bases separated the two germline ends.

The chain is built from TRBV28 and TRBJ2-1; the match to TRBD2 covers 7 bases. Germline CDR1 MDHEN, CDR2 SYDVKM. This CDR3 comprises 15 residues. Trimming cost V 10 bases and J 4 bases; bases outside gene matches: 13. The CDR3 nucleotides are TGTGCCAATCAACGAGCGGGGAACACGTACAATGAGCAGTTCTTC. Translation: CANQRAGNTYNEQFF.

The genes are TRBV28 and TRBJ1-5, with D possibly being TRBD1 (6 bases). Germline V CDR1 and CDR2: MDHEN, SYDVKM. Trimming pared 3 bases from V and 2 bases from J, leaving 14 bases between. The CDR3 has 16 residues. CDR3 loop: CASSFAGGGRNQPQHF. The CDR3 bases are TGTGCCAGCAGTTTCGCGGGAGGGGGTCGCAATCAGCCCCAGCATTTT.

The chain employs TRBV10-3 and TRBJ2-7, with D hard to call. Germline V CDR1 and CDR2: ENHRY, SYGVKD. Trimming took 7 bases from V and 4 from J, leaving 17 bases between them. This CDR3 is built from 14 residues. The CDR3 nucleotides are TGTGCCATCACCTCAAAGACTTTGCCTTACGAGCAGTACTTC. It yields the protein CAITSKTLPYEQYF.

The rearrangement links TRBV6-1 to TRBJ2-1; the D gene is possibly TRBD1 (5 bases). Germline V gene data show CDR1 as MNHNS and CDR2 as SASEGT. Trimming cost V 3 bases and J 0 bases, with 12 bases left between them. The CDR3 has 16 amino acids. The CDR3 sequence is CASSDVAGLSYNEQFF. The CDR3 DNA follows: TGTGCCAGCAGTGATGTGGCAGGGCTCTCCTACAATGAGCAGTTCTTC.

CDR3 amino acids: CASSLQVLAGLETQYF. The CDR3 DNA is TGCGCCAGCAGCTTGCAGGTCCTAGCGGGACTAGAGACCCAGTACTTC. The chain has TRBV5-1 and TRBJ2-5; 9 bases align to TRBD2. V trimming: 1 base; J trimming: 4 bases; junction bases outside the gene matches: 8. CDR3 length: 16 residues. Germline assignment: CDR1 SGHRS and CDR2 YFSETQ. The full variable domain, with the rest looked up from reference TRBV5-1 and TRBJ2-5, is KAGVTQTPRYLIKTRGQQVTLSCSPISGHRSVSWYQQTPGQGLQFLFEYFSETQRNKGNFPGRFSGRQFSNSRSEMNVSTLELGDSALYLCASSLQVLAGLETQYFGPGTRLLVL.

This chain uses TRBV15 with TRBJ1-1, with D unresolved. This CDR3 comprises 12 residues. Germline V CDR1 and CDR2: LNHNV, YYDKDF (reference sequence). V dropped 1 base and J dropped 7 bases, with 7 bases sitting between them. CDR3 DNA sequence: TGTGCCACCAGCAGAGTACCGGTTGAAGCTTTCTTT. Protein: CATSRVPVEAFF. The full variable domain, its missing parts supplied by reference TRBV15 and TRBJ1-1, is DAMVIQNPRYQVTQFGKPVTLSCSQTLNHNVMYWYQQKSSQAPKLLFHYYDKDFNNEADTPDNFQSRRPNTSFCFLDIRSPGLGDTAMYLCATSRVPVEAFFGQGTRLTVV.

The genes are TRBV7-2 and TRBJ2-3, with 13 bases aligning to TRBD2. Losses at the gene ends were 4 bases for V and 0 bases for J; bases not matched to a gene: 1. The CDR3 is 16 amino acids. Germline V gene lookup returns CDR1 SGHTA and CDR2 FQGNSA. The CDR3 spells CASSWGLAGSTDTQYF. Here the CDR3 DNA reads TGTGCCAGCAGCTGGGGACTAGCGGGAAGCACAGATACGCAGTATTTT. The full variable domain, rest sourced from reference TRBV7-2 and TRBJ2-3, is GAGVSQSPSNKVTEKGKDVELRCDPISGHTALYWYRQSLGQGLEFLIYFQGNSAPDKSGLPSDRFSAERTGGSVSTLTIQRTQQEDSAVYLCASSWGLAGSTDTQYFGPGTRLTVL.

This chain links TRBV19 with TRBJ1-4; D may be TRBD1 (5 bases). The length of the CDR3 is 15 residues. Trimming took off 6 bases at V and 6 bases at J, with 17 bases between the two ends. Germline V lookup: CDR1 LNHDA, CDR2 SQIVND (reference sequence). The CDR3 DNA follows: TGTGCCAGTAGATCGGGGGTTTCAAGCTATGAAAAACTGTTTTTT. Residues: CASRSGVSSYEKLFF.

The chain recombines TRBV5-4 with TRBJ2-5; 10 bases align to TRBD2. CDR3 size: 15 residues. The V gene's germline CDR1 is SGHNT and CDR2 YYREEE (reference sequence). The trim removed 4 bases at V and 5 bases at J, leaving 8 bases unmatched. The CDR3 spells CASSPKREGRETQYF. CDR3 bases: TGTGCCAGCAGCCCGAAGCGGGAGGGCCGGGAGACCCAGTACTTC.